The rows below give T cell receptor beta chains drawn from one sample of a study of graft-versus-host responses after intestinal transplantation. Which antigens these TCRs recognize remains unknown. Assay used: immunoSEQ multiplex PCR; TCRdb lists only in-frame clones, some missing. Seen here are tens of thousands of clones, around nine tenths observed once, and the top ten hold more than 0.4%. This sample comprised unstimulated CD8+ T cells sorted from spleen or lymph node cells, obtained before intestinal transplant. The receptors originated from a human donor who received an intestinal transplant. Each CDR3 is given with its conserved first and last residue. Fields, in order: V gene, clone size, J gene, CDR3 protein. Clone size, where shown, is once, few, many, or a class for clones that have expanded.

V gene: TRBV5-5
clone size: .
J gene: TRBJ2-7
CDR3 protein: CASSLVPLADNYEQYF

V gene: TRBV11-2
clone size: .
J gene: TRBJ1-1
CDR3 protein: CASSYQTGDPEAFF

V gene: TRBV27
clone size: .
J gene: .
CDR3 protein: CASSLSGRVRSYEQYF

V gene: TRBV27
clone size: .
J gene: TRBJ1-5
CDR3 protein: CASSPSPNQPQHF

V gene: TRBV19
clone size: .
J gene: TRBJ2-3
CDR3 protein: CASSMSSGRGDTQYF

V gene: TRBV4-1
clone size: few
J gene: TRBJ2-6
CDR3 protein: CASSLGVSGANVLTF

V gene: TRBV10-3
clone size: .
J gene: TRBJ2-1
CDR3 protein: CATRLAGEFNEQFF

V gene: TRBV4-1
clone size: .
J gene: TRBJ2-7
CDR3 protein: CASSQVAGGYEQYF

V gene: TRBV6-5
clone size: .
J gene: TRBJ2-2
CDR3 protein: CASSYSGGAGTGELFF

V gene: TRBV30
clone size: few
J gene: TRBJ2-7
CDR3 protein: CAWARHSYEQYF

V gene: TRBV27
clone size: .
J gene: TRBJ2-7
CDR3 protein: CASSLGTGAWEQYF

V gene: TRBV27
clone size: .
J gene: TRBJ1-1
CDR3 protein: CASSPTGNTEAFF

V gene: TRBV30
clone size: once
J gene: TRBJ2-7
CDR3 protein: CAWRGTASYEQYF

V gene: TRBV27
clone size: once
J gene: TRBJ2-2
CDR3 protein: CASSLSAGLYTGELFF